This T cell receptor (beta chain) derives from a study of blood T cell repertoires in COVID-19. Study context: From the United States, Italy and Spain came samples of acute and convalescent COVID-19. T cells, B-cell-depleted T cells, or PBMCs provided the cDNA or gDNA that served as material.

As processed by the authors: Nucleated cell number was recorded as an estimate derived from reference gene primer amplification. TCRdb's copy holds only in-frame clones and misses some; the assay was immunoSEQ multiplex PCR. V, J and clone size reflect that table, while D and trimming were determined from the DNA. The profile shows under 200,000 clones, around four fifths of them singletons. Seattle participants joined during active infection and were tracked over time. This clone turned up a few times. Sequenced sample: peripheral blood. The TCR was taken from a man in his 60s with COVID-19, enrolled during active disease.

The CDR3 reads CASSLGGGQYNEQFF. In nucleotides, the CDR3 is TGTGCCAGCAGCTTAGGCGGGGGGCAGTACAATGAGCAGTTCTTC. The V call is TRBV11-3, the J call TRBJ2-1; 8 nucleotides agree with TRBD2. Germline V gene sequence: CDR1 SGHNT, CDR2 YENEEA. The V gene end was trimmed by 1 base and the J gene end by 4 bases; junction bases not matched to a gene: 3. This CDR3 is 15 amino acids long.